This note documents a single T cell receptor beta chain sequence. Its antigen remains unidentified. Nothing much larger sits one base from this clone, and base qualities are not available. These data are taken from a study of radiation and T cells in renal cell carcinoma (dated by TCRdb to the early 2020s). At the level of the whole study: The samples were drawn from a clinical trial, where primary renal cell carcinomas were treated with 15 Gy of stereotactic body radiation therapy and then removed by nephrectomy 4 weeks afterward. Across all 50 or so samples, several million unique CDR3 nucleotide sequences, encoding 2.5 million to 3 million unique CDR3 amino acid sequences, were identified. In total, 50 to 55 samples, comprising some 25 tumors and 27 peripheral blood samples, were subjected to TCR beta sequencing. Study-wide conclusions, independent of this receptor: With a single-armed trial design, the study had no way to address how radiation dose or scheduling affects the TCR repertoire. In blood, the top tumor clonotypes increased between baseline and 2 weeks post-radiation and then shrank by 4 weeks, which suggests that tumor-resident clones expanded only transiently. No pretreatment tumor biopsies were available, so the baseline intratumoral presence of clonotypes could not be determined. Tracking of blood repertoire dynamics stopped at roughly 4 weeks after treatment, with no follow-up past that point.

This specimen's time point label, interpreted: blood 2 weeks post-SBRT. This specimen's treatment or condition label, per the study, means: 15 Gy SBRT to primary tumor, nephrectomy 4 weeks later. To follow tumor-enriched clonotypes, peripheral blood was collected serially from radiation-treated patients at baseline and again at 2 weeks and 4 weeks after SBRT. Every patient's renal cell carcinoma showed clear cell pathology. Genomic DNA for TCR sequencing was prepared using the QIAamp DNA Blood Mini Kit (Qiagen). The analyses included just those samples that passed every quality control check. V and J are trimmed by 0 bases and 7 bases, and the gene matches miss 7 bases of the junction. Taken from cysteine to phenylalanine, the CDR3 has 15 residues. Solely the CDR3 DNA is kept, with 45 bases framed from the first base. From the germline V gene, CDR1 is SGDLS and CDR2 is YYNGEE. TCR beta libraries were generated from genomic DNA with the immunoSEQ kit, following the manufacturer's recommendations. Library preparation used a first multiplex PCR with proprietary primers, then a second PCR adding unique barcodes, with bead cleanups after each round. A positive control reaction and a negative control reaction, both provided in the kit, were run with every batch of samples. The final libraries were assessed on an Agilent 4200 TapeStation D1000 ScreenTape, pooled by volume, and quantified by qPCR. Sequencing ran on an Illumina NextSeq500 with a MidOutput 150-cycle cartridge, using 156 Read1 and 15 Index1 cycles with kit custom primers. The pooled library was loaded at 1.0 pM, and 20% PhiX control was spiked in. Under the source paper's analysis protocol: The vendor-processed data were analyzed in R, and a clonotype was defined as all T cells that share the same CDR3 nucleotide sequence. For clone abundance analyses, frequencies were normalized to the 10,000 most abundant clones in each sample. Public T cell clones, which averaged fewer than five per sample, were removed prior to analysis. A difference in abundance of at least 32-fold between compartments was used to define tumor-enriched and baseline blood-enriched clonotypes. A beta-binomial differential abundance model was used to identify clonotypes that expanded or contracted between blood time points. Similarity between tumor and blood repertoires was quantified using the Baroni-Urbani and Buser coefficient, and groups were compared with two-tailed Wilcoxon tests in R. TCRdb's version of the immuneACCESS table is confined to in-frame rearrangements and falls short of the full clone set. An unresolved V gene accounts for under half of the shortfall where checked; the remainder is of unknown origin. V and J calls plus clone size are reproduced from that table; the DNA served to infer D and trimming. Within this sample are tens of thousands of clones, with just over 85% of them counted one time only. Together, the top ten hold 20% to 25% of the sample.

Here the sequenced sample was blood, taken from a patient whose treatment included radiotherapy and nephrectomy. This receptor chain uses TRBV9 and TRBJ2-7, and 10 junction bases match TRBD2. This receptor was obtained from a woman in her fifties or sixties with renal cell carcinoma. The CDR3 here reads CASSVGLAGTSEQYF. In nucleotide form, the sequence is TGTGCCAGCAGCGTAGGACTAGCGGGTACCTCTGAGCAGTACTTC.